This T cell receptor beta chain was obtained from a study of cytomegalovirus exposure and HLA in healthy donors (TCRdb year 2017). Broadly, across the study: An earlier analysis of some 600 of the donors reported 276 Gb of sequence data and 117 million unique TCR beta sequences obtained from around 180 million T cells. About 300 gigabases of sequencing data and 70 million to 85 million unique TCR sequences were included in an early release covering about 700 HLA-typed donors. The genetic ancestry cluster associated with self-reported Caucasian donors included around 76% of the approximately 410 genotyped donors. The study was designed to test whether signatures of past pathogen exposure could be identified by cataloging public T cell receptors. The study profiled the T cell repertoires of more than 500 subjects by immunosequencing and related them to cytomegalovirus serostatus. Along with the roughly 670-subject first cohort, a separate validation cohort of 120 different subjects was used. High-throughput TCR immunosequencing, statistical association of individual TCRs with disease status, and machine learning were combined to predict cytomegalovirus infection status. To study patterns of TCR occurrence, a later analysis re-analyzed previously published TCR beta repertoires from hundreds of donors and added high-resolution HLA genotyping. Rather than drawing on any new phenotypic data, the later analysis identified candidate immune exposures from TCR beta sequences and the way those sequences occurred across donors. In an earlier analysis of 587 of the donors, high-throughput TCR beta sequencing was used to judge whether each TCR beta V gene segment behaved as functional or pseudogenic. Donor age, sex, ethnicity and CMV serostatus were compiled alongside the repertoire data. Genome-wide SNP genotypes for about 60% of the 666 donors were used in a later genetic analysis, which treated that subset as a discovery cohort. Every repertoire in the discovery cohort had been generated on one and the same sequencing platform. Class I and class II HLA loci were covered by the typing at four-digit resolution. The number of typed donors differed by locus: about 620-630 for A, B, C, DRB1 and DQB1; 522 for DQA1; 606 for DPA1; and roughly 490 for DPB1. About five DR-DQ haplotypes were treated as single units for association and clustering because of strong linkage in the cohort. Among 300 to 500 genotyped donors of the cohort, an average of about 240,000 unique TCR beta nucleotide sequences was sequenced per donor, of which about 19% were non-productive. The paper as a whole reports these results and caveats: Most CMV-associated TCR beta chains appeared to be HLA-restricted in a later analysis, and the HLA associations seemed to be driven largely by CMV exposure. Compared with the approximately 710-donor mean, donors in an Asian-associated ancestry cluster had fewer N-insertions in productive TCRs, according to a later genetic analysis. It was suggested by the authors that the approach could potentially be generalized to other disease states and immunological phenotypes. The presence/absence analyses assumed that sequencing depth was roughly uniform across donors, and that assumption may not be true. The study listed approximately 150 TCR beta chains as associated with cytomegalovirus. The earlier analysis of 587 of the donors excluded some 16 rarely observed V segments, including chromosome 9 orphons, because counts were too low. Only TCR beta chains were sequenced in this cohort, and the absence of alpha or paired-chain data limited detectable features. V-gene and J-gene trimming of TCR beta chains was associated with a missense DCLRE1C variant in a later genetic analysis, and the association was replicated in an independent cohort. For the cohort, immune exposure information was limited to CMV serostatus. According to a later analysis, parvovirus B19, influenza, CMV and Epstein-Barr virus appeared linked to several top co-occurrence clusters. A later analysis associated roughly 17,000 TCR beta sequences with specific HLA alleles at a false discovery rate of 0.05. A later analysis found that TCR association rates varied across HLA loci, with DRB1 alleles showing the most associated TCRs and HLA-C alleles the fewest. A few of the identified cytomegalovirus-associated TCR beta chains were confirmed in vitro to be specific for cytomegalovirus antigens. Cytomegalovirus status was reported to be diagnosed by the classifier with high specificity and sensitivity in both the original and validation cohorts. In a later analysis, HLA-associated TCR beta chains showed more clonal expansion and lower generation probabilities than non-associated chains that were equally common. In an earlier analysis of 587 of the donors, most TCR beta V segments appeared in productive rearrangements about 87% or about 30% of the time, broadly matching IMGT annotations. A cluster of highly shared sequence variants was judged likely to represent a technical artifact of the sequencing pipeline. Linkage disequilibrium might explain the correlated functional status among segregating V segments, but an unknown experimental factor could not be ruled out. A further reported finding was that TCR beta sequences accurately predicted the HLA-A and HLA-B alleles for most subjects in the first cohort. Because some donors lacked HLA typing at each locus, the association tests relied only on the typed subset. Because the 87-base-pair reads could not distinguish some IMGT-functional V segments, including TRBV6-2 and TRBV6-3, those segments were excluded. Strong co-occurrence of HLA alleles, especially DR and DQ, made assigning TCR associations to individual alleles difficult. While some public TCRs were present in many individuals, most TCR sequences turned up only very rarely across donors.

As regards this clone: Its antigen is currently not known. Base qualities were left out, and no much larger clone turns up one base away.

The cohort comprised 666 healthy bone marrow donors. At the time of sampling, every cohort member was nominally healthy, though immune exposures that went unrecorded were likely present. The donor tested CMV seronegative and was one of the 352 seronegative cohort members. A peripheral blood sample was collected from each donor, and TCR beta sequencing was performed on peripheral blood mononuclear cells. The Qiagen DNeasy Blood Extraction Kit was used to extract genomic DNA from the blood cell samples. The CDR3 contains 15 residues, cysteine and phenylalanine counted. CDR3 DNA is the only sequence kept; it has 45 bases, read in frame from the first base. Trimming accounts for 1 base at V and 2 bases at J, while the number of junction bases matched to no gene is 4. Per the germline V gene (reference sequence), GTSNPN is the CDR1 and SVGIG is the CDR2. Library creation used the immunoSEQ multiplex PCR assay. For the multiplex PCR, a mixture combining 60 forward primers for TCR Vbeta segments and 13 reverse primers for TCR Jbeta segments was used. The CDR3 region of rearranged TCR beta genes was amplified from genomic DNA by a multiplex PCR assay. The amplified TCR beta libraries were sequenced on the Illumina HiSeq System as 87-base-pair reads. Turning to the authors' computational methods: Across the 600 to 700 repertoires, a later analysis counted about 81 million unique TCR beta chains, roughly 11 million of which were shared by at least two donors. To remove PCR and sequencing errors, raw reads were error-corrected and collapsed into unique sequences using a nearest-neighbor algorithm that merged closely related sequences. To assign V, D and J gene segments, CDR3 sequences were aligned to IMGT reference sequences. For a sequence to be retained, at least a six-nucleotide match to both a V gene segment and a J gene segment was required. Rearrangements were called productive when the CDR3 lacked stop codons and stayed in frame with V and J; all others were non-productive. CDR3 was defined by IMGT convention, running from the second conserved V-encoded cysteine to the conserved J-encoded phenylalanine. Sequences without an unambiguous match to a single V gene segment were excluded from the earlier analysis of several hundred of the donors. An earlier analysis of 587 of the donors called V segments functional above 56.7% productive rearrangements and segregating when the between-donor standard deviation exceeded 5%. To diagnose cytomegalovirus status from the catalog of TCR beta chain sequences, a statistical classification framework was built. A later analysis assigned V and J genes by comparing TCR nucleotide sequences with IMGT/GENE-DB human TR gene sequences. In a later analysis, CDR3 sequences and most-parsimonious VDJ recombination scenarios were assigned using the TCRdist pipeline. A later analysis defined each TCR beta chain by its CDR3 amino acid sequence plus V-gene family, and excluded reads lacking a unique V-gene family. As a way to deal with suspected cross-contamination and a sequencing artifact, a later analysis dropped more than 500 nucleotide sequences that were highly shared and had low generation probability. In a later analysis, a clonal expansion index was calculated for each public chain from normalized within-repertoire ranks of inferred template counts. A later analysis computed generation probabilities with a VDJ recombination model fitted to out-of-frame rearrangements, and checked the results against IGoR. Hypergeometric tests were used in a later analysis to score TCR-TCR, TCR-HLA and TCR-CMV co-occurrence, with a repertoire-size bias correction applied to the TCR pairs. A later analysis estimated false discovery rates by permuting HLA or CMV assignments 20 times. In a later analysis, co-occurring TCRs were grouped using DBSCAN, and TCRdist sequence similarity was added for clustering within HLA-allele-positive subsets. Repertoires with fewer than 30,000 or more than 120,000 public chains, plus five repertoires with anomalous nucleotide sharing, were excluded from co-occurrence clustering. The table comes from immuneACCESS by way of TCRdb, which keeps in-frame sequences with V and J called. Part of the clones is missing from these tables; in studies checked, under half for an unresolved V gene and the rest for unknown reasons. V and J calls and clone size are copied from that table; D and trimming were computed from the DNA. Counted in this sample were 150,000 to 180,000 clones; 65% to 75% of them appeared once. Clones ranked in the top ten supply under 2.5% of the sample.

The sequence was obtained from a man aged 25 to 40 in good health and CMV-seronegative. The chain was built from TRBV30 and TRBJ2-1; 8 nucleotides in the junction match TRBD2. The sequenced sample was PBMCs. Read as DNA, the sequence is TGTGCCTGGAGTGCCGCGGGGGGCACCTACAATGAGCAGTTCTTC. It translates to CAWSAAGGTYNEQFF.